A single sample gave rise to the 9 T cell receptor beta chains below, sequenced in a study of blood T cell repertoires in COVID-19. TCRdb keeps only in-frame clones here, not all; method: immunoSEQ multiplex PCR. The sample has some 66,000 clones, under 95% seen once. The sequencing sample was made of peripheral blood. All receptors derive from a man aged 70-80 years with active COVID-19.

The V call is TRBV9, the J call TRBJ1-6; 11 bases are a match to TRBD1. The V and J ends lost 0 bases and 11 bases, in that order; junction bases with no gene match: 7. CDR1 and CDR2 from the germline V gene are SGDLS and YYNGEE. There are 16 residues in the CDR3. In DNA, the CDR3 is TGTGCCAGCAGCGTAGGGGGACAGGGGGTTTCCGCACCCCTCCACTTT. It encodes CASSVGGQGVSAPLHF. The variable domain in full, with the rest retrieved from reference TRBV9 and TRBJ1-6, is DSGVTQTPKHLITATGQRVTLRCSPRSGDLSVYWYQQSLDQGLQFLIQYYNGEERAKGNILERFSAQQFPDLHSELNLSSLELGDSALYFCASSVGGQGVSAPLHFGNGTRLTVT.

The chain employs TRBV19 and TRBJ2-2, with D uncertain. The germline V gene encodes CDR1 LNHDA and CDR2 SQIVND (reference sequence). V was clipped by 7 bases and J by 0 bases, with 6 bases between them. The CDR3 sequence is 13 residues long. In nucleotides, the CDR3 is TGTGCCAGTAAAGTAGCGAACACCGGGGAGCTGTTTTTT. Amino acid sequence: CASKVANTGELFF.

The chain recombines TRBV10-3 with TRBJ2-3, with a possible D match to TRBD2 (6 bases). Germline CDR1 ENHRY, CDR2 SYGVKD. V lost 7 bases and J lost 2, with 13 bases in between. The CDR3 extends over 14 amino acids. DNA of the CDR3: TGTGCCATCACCTCTAGGCGGGACACAGATACGCAGTATTTT. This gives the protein CAITSRRDTDTQYF.

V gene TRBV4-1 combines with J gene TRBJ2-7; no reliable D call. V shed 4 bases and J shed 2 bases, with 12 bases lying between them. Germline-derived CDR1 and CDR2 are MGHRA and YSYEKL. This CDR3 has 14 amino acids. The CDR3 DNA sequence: TGCGCCAGCAGCCTGGGCCTCCCTCCCTACGAGCAGTACTTC. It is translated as CASSLGLPPYEQYF.

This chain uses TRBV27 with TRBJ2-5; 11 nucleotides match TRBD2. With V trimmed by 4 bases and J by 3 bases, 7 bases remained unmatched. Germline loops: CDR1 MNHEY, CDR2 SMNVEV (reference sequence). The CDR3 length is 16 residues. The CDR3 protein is CASSSPSGGSKETQYF. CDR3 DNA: TGTGCCAGCAGTTCTCCTAGCGGGGGGTCTAAAGAGACCCAGTACTTC.

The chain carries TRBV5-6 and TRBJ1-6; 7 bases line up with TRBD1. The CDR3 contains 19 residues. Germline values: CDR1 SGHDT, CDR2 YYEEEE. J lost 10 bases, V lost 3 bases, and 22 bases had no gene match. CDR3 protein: CASSSTGTDLPRGGSPLHF. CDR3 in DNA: TGTGCCAGCAGCTCGACCGGGACAGACCTCCCGCGGGGAGGATCACCCCTCCACTTT.

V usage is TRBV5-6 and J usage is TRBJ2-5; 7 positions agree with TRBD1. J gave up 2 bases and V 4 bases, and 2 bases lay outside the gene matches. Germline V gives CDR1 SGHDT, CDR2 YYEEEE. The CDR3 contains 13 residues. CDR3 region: CASSLGQQETQYF. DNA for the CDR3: TGTGCCAGCAGCCTGGGACAGCAAGAGACCCAGTACTTC.

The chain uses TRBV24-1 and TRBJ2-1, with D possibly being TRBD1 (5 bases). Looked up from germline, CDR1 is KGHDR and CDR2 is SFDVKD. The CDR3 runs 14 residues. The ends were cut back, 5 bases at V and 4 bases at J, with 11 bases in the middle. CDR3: CATSAATDYNEQFF. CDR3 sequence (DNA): TGTGCCACCAGTGCTGCGACAGATTACAATGAGCAGTTCTTC.

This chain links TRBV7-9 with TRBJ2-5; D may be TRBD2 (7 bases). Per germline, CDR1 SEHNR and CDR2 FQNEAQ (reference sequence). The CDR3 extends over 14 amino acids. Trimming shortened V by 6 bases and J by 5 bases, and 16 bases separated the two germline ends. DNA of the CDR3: TGTGCCAGCAGTCGAGGGGGGGATAAGGAGACCCAGTACTTC. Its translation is CASSRGGDKETQYF.